This TCR beta chain was sequenced during a study of molecular identifiers for immune sequencing clone quantification. Overall study: Replicates partitioned RNA from approximately 20,000 or 100,000 naive CD8 cells into five parts, sequencing four.

Each CDR3 protein is one row after TCRdb ran MiXCR on the PCR reads. The sample lists about 640,000 distinct CDR3 sequences; 20% were seen once. This CDR3 has 12 amino acids. V was shortened by 3 bases and J by 5 bases, with 7 bases between the two germline ends. Germline loops: CDR1 PRHDT, CDR2 FYEKMQ (reference sequence). This clonotype was found many times. This sequence originates from a human donor in good health. Some libraries in this study had Jurkat cell RNA spiked in. Sample: naive CD8+ T cells from blood, with Jurkat cell RNA spiked in. Subset indicated: FACS-sorted CD8+CD4-CCR7+CD45RA+ naive T cells. The genes are TRBV13 and TRBJ2-5; no firm D call. CDR3 protein: CASSLDRETQYF. CDR3 DNA sequence: TGTGCCAGCAGCTTGGATCGGGAGACCCAGTACTTC.